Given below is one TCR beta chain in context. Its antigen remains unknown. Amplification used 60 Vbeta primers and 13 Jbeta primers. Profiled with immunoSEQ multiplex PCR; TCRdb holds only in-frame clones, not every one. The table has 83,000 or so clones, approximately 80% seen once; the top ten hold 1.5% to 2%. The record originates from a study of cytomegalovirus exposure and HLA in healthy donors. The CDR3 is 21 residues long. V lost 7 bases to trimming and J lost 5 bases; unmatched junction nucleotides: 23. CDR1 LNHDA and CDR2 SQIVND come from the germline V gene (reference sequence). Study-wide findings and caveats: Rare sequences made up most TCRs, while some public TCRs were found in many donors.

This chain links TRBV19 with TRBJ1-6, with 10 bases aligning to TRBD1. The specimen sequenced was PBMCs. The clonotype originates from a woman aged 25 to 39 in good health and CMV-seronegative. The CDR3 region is CASMRQGAQLRRASHNSPLHF. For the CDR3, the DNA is TGTGCCAGTATGAGACAGGGGGCGCAATTAAGGAGGGCCTCGCATAATTCACCCCTCCACTTT.